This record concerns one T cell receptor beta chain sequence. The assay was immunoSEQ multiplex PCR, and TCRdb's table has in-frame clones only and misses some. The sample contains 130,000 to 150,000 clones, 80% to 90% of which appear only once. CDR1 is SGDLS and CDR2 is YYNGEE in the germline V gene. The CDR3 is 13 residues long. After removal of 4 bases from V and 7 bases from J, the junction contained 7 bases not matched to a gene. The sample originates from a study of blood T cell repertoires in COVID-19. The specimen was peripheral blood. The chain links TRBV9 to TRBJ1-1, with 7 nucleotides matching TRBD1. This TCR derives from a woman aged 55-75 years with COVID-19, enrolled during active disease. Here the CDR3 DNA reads TGTGCCAGCAGCCCGACAGGGACGGATGAAGCTTTCTTT. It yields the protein CASSPTGTDEAFF.